This TCR beta chain is from a study of OX40 agonist ivuxolimab in advanced cancers. Study in general: The mean age was approximately 56 years, ranging from about 20 to 79, with 65% to 85% of participants male. Eligibility rules accepted prior anti-PD-1, anti-PD-L1 or anti-CTLA-4 therapy, and 30% to 40% had some. Study-level findings and limits: Nonresponders included some who also had low normalized T-cell clonal expansion. Expanded clones were, on average, more numerous among CD8+ T cells than CD4+.

V was cut by 4 bases and J by 5 bases, with 15 bases left in between. This CDR3 has 13 residues. The germline gives CDR1 GTSNPN, CDR2 SVGIG (reference sequence). This clone was recorded a few times. Antigen: not known. Some clones are missing from TCRdb's copy, which holds only in-frame ones; the method was immunoSEQ multiplex PCR. The sample holds around 30,000 clones; about four fifths are singletons and the top ten take roughly 2.5%. The source of this sequence is an adult with an advanced solid tumor such as melanoma, head and neck, liver or kidney cancer. Source: CD4+ or CD8+ T cells sorted from blood, taken in a trial of the OX40 agonist ivuxolimab. The rearrangement joins TRBV30 to TRBJ2-7, with a possible D match to TRBD2 (7 bases). The CDR3 is CAWMRGGDNEQYF. The CDR3 nucleotides read TGTGCCTGGATGAGAGGGGGGGACAACGAGCAGTACTTC.